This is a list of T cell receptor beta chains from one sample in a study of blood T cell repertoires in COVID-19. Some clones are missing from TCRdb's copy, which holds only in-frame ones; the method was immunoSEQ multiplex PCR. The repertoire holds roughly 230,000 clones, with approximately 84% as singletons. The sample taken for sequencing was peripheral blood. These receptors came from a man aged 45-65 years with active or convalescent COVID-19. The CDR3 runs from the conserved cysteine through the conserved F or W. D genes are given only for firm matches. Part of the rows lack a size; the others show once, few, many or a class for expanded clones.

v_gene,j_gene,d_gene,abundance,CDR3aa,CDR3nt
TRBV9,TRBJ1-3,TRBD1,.,CASSVHLRDRYQYLGNTIYF,TGTGCCAGCAGCGTCCATCTCCGGGACAGGTATCAATACCTTGGAAACACCATATATTTT
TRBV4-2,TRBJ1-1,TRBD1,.,CASSATGMNTEAFF,TGTGCCAGCAGCGCGACAGGGATGAACACTGAAGCTTTCTTT
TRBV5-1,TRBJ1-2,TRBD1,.,CASSPDRDPANYGYTF,TGCGCCAGCAGCCCGGACAGGGACCCAGCTAACTATGGCTACACCTTC
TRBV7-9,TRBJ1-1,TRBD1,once,CASSLGQGRYTEAFF,TGTGCCAGCAGTTTGGGACAGGGTCGGTACACTGAAGCTTTCTTT
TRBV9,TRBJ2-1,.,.,CASNGEMGISYNEQFF,TGTGCCAGCAACGGGGAGATGGGAATCTCCTACAATGAGCAGTTCTTC
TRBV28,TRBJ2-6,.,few,CASSPFGAGANVLTF,TGTGCCAGCAGTCCTTTCGGGGCTGGGGCCAACGTCCTGACTTTC
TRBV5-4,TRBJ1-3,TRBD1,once,CASSLEDRGGNTIYF,TGTGCCAGCAGCTTGGAAGACAGGGGGGGAAACACCATATATTTT
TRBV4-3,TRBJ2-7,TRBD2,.,CASSQGPGLAGGPSYEQYF,TGCGCCAGCAGCCAAGGCCCGGGACTAGCGGGGGGGCCTTCCTACGAGCAGTACTTC
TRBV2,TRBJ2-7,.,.,CASRETDYEQYF,TGTGCCAGCAGGGAGACAGACTACGAGCAGTACTTC
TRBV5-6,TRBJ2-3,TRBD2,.,CASSNLAGGTDTQYF,TGTGCCAGCAGCAACCTAGCGGGGGGTACAGATACGCAGTATTTT
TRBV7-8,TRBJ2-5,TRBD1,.,CASSLARDRVQETQYF,TGTGCCAGCAGCTTAGCGAGGGACAGGGTACAAGAGACCCAGTACTTC
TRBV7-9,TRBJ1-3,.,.,CASSPRTVSNTIYF,TGTGCCAGCAGCCCCAGGACAGTTTCAAACACCATATATTTT
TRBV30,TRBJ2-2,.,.,CAWSVLQGTGELFF,TGTGCCTGGAGTGTGCTTCAGGGCACCGGGGAGCTGTTTTTT
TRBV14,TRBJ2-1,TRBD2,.,CASSSRSGGLYNEQFF,TGTGCCAGCAGCTCGCGTAGCGGGGGCCTATACAATGAGCAGTTCTTC
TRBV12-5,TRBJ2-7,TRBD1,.,CASGLATGTVRSYEQYF,TGTGCTAGTGGTTTAGCCACCGGGACAGTTCGATCCTACGAGCAGTACTTC
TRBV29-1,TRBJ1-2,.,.,CSVPLQSVLAGLYGGYTF,TGCAGCGTCCCTCTCCAGTCGGTTCTTGCAGGATTATATGGTGGCTACACCTTC
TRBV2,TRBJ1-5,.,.,CASRQEHNQPQHF,TGTGCCAGCAGACAGGAGCACAATCAGCCCCAGCATTTT
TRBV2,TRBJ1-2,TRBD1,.,CASSLGQGKDGYTF,TGTGCCAGCAGTCTAGGACAGGGGAAGGATGGCTACACCTTC
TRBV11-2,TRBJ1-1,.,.,CASSWSGGGAEAFF,TGTGCCAGCAGCTGGTCAGGTGGAGGGGCTGAAGCTTTCTTT
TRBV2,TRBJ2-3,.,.,CASIIFRTDTQYF,TGTGCCAGCATCATTTTTCGGACAGATACGCAGTATTTT
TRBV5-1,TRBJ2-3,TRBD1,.,CASSLDRVNTDTQYF,TGCGCCAGCAGCTTAGACAGGGTAAACACAGATACGCAGTATTTT